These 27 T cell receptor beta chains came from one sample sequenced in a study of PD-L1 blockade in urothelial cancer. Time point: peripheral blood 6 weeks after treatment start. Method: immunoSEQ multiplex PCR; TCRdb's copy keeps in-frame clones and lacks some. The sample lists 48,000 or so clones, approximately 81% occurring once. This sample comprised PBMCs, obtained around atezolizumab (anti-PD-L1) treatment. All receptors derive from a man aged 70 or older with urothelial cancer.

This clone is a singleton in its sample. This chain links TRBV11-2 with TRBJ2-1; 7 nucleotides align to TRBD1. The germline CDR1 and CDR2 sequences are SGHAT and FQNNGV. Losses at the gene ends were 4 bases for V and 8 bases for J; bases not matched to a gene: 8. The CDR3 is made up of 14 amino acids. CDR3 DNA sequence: TGTGCCAGCAGCTCACCCAGGGGGTTCGATGAGCAGTTCTTC. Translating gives CASSSPRGFDEQFF.

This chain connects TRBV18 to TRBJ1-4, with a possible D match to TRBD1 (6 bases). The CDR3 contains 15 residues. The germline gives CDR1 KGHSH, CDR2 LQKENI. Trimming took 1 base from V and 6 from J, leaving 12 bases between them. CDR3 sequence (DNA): TGTGCCAGCTCACCACTCAGGGGCCAGGATGAAAAACTGTTTTTT. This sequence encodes CASSPLRGQDEKLFF.

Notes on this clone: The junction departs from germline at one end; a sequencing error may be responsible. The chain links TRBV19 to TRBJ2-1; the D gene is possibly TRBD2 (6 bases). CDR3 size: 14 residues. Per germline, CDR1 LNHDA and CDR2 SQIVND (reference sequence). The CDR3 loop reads CASSTRDSDNEQFF. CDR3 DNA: TGTGCCAGTAGTACTCGGGACTCCGACAATGAGCAGTTCTTC.

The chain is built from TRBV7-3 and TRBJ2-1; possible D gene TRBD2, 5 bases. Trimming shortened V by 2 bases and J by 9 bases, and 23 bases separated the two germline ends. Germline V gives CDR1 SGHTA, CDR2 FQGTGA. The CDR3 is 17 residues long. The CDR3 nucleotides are TGTGCCAGCAGCTTAGAAGCGGCCGGCGGTCTGGGTGGTGAGCAGTTCTTC. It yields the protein CASSLEAAGGLGGEQFF.

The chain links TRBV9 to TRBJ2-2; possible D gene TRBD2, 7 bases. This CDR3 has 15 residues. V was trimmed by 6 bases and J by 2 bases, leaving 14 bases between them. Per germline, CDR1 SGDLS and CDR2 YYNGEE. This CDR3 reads CASNWGGTNTGELFF. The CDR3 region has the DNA TGTGCCAGCAACTGGGGAGGGACAAACACCGGGGAGCTGTTTTTT.

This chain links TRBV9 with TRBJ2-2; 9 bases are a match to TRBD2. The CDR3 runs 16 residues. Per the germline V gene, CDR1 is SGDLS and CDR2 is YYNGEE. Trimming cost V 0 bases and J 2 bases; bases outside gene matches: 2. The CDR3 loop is CASSVELAGNTGELFF. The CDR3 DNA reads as TGTGCCAGCAGCGTAGAACTAGCGGGTAACACCGGGGAGCTGTTTTTT.

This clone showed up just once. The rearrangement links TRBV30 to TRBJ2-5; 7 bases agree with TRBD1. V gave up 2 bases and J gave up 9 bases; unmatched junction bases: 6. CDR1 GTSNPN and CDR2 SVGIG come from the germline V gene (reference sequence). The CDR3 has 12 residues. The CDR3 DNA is TGTGCCTGGAGTCCGGGACAGTCCCCCCAGTACTTC. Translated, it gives CAWSPGQSPQYF.

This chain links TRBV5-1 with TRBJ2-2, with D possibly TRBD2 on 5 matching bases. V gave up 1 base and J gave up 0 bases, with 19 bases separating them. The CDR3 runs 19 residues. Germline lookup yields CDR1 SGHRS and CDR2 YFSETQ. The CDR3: CASSLFIVESGANTGELFF. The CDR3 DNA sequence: TGCGCCAGCAGCTTGTTTATAGTGGAGAGCGGAGCGAACACCGGGGAGCTGTTTTTT.

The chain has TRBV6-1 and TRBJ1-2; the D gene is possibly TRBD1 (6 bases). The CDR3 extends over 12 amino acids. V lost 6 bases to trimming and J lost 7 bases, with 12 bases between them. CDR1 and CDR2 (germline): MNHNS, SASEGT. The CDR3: CASRTGMGGYTF. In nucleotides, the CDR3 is TGTGCCAGCAGAACAGGGATGGGTGGCTACACCTTC.

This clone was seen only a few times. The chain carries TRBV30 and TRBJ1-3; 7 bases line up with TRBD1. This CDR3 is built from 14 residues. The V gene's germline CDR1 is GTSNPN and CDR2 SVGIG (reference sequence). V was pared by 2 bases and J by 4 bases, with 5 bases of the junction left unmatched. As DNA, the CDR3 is TGTGCCTGGAGTAAGAGACAGGGAGGAAACACCATATATTTT. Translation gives CAWSKRQGGNTIYF. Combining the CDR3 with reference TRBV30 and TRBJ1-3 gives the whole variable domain SQTIHQWPATLVQPVGSPLSLECTVEGTSNPNLYWYRQAAGRGLQLLFYSVGIGQISSEVPQNLSASRPQDRQFILSSKKLLLSDSGFYLCAWSKRQGGNTIYFGEGSWLTVV.

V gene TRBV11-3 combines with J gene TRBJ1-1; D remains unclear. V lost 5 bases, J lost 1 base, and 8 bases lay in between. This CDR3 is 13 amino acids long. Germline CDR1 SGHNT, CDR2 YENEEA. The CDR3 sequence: CASSKHENTEAFF. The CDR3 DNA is TGTGCCAGCAGCAAACACGAGAACACTGAAGCTTTCTTT.

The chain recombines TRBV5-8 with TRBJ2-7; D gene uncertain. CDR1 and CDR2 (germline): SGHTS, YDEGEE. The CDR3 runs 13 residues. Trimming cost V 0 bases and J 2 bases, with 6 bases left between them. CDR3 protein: CASSLAGTYEQYF. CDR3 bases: TGTGCCAGCAGCTTGGCCGGTACCTACGAGCAGTACTTC.

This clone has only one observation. The CDR3 coding sequence is TGTGCCAGCAGCTCGCACAGGGGAGGCCGCACTGAAGCTTTCTTT. It codes for CASSSHRGGRTEAFF. This chain connects TRBV7-9 to TRBJ1-1; 7 bases match TRBD1. The trim removed 4 bases at V and 4 bases at J, leaving 9 bases unmatched. CDR3 length: 15 residues. Germline V gene sequence: CDR1 SEHNR, CDR2 FQNEAQ (reference sequence). Looking up the rest from reference TRBV7-9 and TRBJ1-1 gives the full variable domain: DTGVSQNPRHKITKRGQNVTFRCDPISEHNRLYWYRQTLGQGPEFLTYFQNEAQLEKSRLLSDRFSAERPKGSFSTLEIQRTEQGDSAMYLCASSSHRGGRTEAFFGQGTRLTVV.

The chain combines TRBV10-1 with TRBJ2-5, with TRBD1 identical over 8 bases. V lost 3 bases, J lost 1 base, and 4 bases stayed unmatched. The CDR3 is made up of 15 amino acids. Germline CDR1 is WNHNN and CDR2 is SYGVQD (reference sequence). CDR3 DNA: TGCGCCAGCAGTGATCAGGGGGCAGGCCAAGAGACCCAGTACTTC. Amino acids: CASSDQGAGQETQYF.

The CDR3 DNA reads TGTGCCAGTAGTACCCCCTATAATGAAAAACTGTTTTTT. Translating it yields CASSTPYNEKLFF. The J gene is TRBJ1-4, the V gene TRBV19; D ambiguous. The CDR3 runs to 13 residues. V was cut by 4 bases and J by 4 bases, with 7 bases left in between. The V gene's germline CDR1 is LNHDA and CDR2 SQIVND (reference sequence).

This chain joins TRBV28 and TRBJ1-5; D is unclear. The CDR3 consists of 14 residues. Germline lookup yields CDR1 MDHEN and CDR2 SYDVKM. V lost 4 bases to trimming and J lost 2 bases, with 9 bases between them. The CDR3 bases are TGTGCCAGCAGTTCGGAAGGAGGCAATCAGCCCCAGCATTTT. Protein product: CASSSEGGNQPQHF.

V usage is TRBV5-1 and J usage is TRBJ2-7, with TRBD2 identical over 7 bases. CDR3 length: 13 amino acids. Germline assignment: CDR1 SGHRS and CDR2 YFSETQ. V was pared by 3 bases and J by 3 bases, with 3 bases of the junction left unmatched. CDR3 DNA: TGCGCCAGCAGCTACACGGGGGGCTACGAGCAGTACTTC. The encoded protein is CASSYTGGYEQYF. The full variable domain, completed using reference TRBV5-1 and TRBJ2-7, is KAGVTQTPRYLIKTRGQQVTLSCSPISGHRSVSWYQQTPGQGLQFLFEYFSETQRNKGNFPGRFSGRQFSNSRSEMNVSTLELGDSALYLCASSYTGGYEQYFGPGTRLTVT.

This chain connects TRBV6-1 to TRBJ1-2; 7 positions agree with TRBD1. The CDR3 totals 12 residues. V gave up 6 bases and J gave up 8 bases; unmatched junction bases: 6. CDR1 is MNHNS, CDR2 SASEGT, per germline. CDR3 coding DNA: TGTGCCAGCAGCGGACAGGCTGGCGGCTACACCTTC. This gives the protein CASSGQAGGYTF.

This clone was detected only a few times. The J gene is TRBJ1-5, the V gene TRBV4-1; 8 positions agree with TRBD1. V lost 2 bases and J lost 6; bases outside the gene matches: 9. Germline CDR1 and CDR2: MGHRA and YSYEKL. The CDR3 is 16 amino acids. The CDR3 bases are TGCGCCAGCAGCCAATCGATCCCCAGGGGGCCTCAGCCCCAGCATTTT. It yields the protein CASSQSIPRGPQPQHF.

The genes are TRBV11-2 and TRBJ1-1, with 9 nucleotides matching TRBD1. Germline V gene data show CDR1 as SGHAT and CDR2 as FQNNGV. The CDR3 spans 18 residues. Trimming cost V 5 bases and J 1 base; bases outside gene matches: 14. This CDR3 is CASSLFTGQGRANTEAFF. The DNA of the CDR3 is TGTGCCAGCAGCCTTTTTACGGGACAGGGTAGGGCGAACACTGAAGCTTTCTTT.

CDR3 amino acids: CASSLRQGRYNEQFF. CDR3 DNA sequence: TGCGCCAGCAGCTTAAGACAGGGGCGATACAATGAGCAGTTCTTC. This chain joins TRBV5-1 and TRBJ2-1; 8 bases agree with TRBD1. V dropped 2 bases and J dropped 4; count of bases not matched to a gene: 5. The germline V gene has CDR1 SGHRS and CDR2 YFSETQ. The CDR3 loop spans 15 amino acids.

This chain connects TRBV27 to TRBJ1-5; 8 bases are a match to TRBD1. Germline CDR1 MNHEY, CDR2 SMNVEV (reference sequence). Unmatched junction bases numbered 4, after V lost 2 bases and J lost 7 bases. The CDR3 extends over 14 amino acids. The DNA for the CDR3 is TGTGCCAGCAGTTTAGGACAGGGCTGGCAGCCCCAGCATTTT. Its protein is CASSLGQGWQPQHF.

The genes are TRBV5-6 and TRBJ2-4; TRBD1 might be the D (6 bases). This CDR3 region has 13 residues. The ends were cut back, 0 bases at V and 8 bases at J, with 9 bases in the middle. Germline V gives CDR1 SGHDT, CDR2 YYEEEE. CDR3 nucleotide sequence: TGTGCCAGCAGCTTGGAGGGGGTGGACATTCAGTACTTC. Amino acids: CASSLEGVDIQYF.

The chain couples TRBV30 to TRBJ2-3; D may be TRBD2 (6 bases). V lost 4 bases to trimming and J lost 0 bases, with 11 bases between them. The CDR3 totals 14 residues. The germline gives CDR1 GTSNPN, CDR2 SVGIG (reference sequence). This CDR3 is CAWTEGASTDTQYF. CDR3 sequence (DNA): TGTGCCTGGACGGAGGGCGCTAGCACAGATACGCAGTATTTT.

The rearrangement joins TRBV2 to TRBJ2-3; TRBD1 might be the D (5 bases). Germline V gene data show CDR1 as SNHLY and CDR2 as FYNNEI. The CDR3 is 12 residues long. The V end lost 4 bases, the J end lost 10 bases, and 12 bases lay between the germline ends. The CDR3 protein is CASSVWGEAQYF. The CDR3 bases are TGTGCCAGCAGTGTATGGGGCGAAGCGCAGTATTTT.

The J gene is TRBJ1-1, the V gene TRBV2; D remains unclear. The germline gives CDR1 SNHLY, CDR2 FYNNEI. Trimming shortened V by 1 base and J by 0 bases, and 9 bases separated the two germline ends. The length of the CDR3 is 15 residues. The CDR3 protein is CASSEVAELNTEAFF. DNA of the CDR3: TGTGCCAGCAGTGAAGTGGCGGAGTTGAACACTGAAGCTTTCTTT.

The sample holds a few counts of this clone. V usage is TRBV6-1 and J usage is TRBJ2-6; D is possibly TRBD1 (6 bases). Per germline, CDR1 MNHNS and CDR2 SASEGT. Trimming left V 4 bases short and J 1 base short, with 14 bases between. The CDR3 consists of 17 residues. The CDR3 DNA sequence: TGTGCCAGCAGTGCTATTACAGGGTTGTCTGGGGCCAACGTCCTGACTTTC. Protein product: CASSAITGLSGANVLTF.